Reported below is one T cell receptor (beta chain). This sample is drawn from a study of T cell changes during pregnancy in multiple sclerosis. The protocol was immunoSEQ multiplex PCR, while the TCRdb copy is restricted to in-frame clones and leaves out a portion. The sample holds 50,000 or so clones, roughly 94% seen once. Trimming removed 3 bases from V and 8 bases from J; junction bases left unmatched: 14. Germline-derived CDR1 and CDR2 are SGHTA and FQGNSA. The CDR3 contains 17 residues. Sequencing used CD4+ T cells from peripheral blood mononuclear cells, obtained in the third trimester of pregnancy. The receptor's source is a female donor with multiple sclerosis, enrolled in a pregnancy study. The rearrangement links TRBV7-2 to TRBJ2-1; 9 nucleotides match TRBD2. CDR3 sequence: CASSFKRLASGVDEQFF. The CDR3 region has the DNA TGTGCCAGCAGCTTCAAAAGACTAGCTAGCGGGGTCGATGAGCAGTTCTTC.